This T cell receptor beta chain was obtained from a study of PD-1 blockade in classical Hodgkin lymphoma. Study-level findings and limits: Healthy donors were reported to have higher baseline TCR diversity than newly diagnosed patients. By C4D1, CD4+ diversity increased significantly, especially in complete responders. Still unresolved is the cause of the repertoire differences, which may be disease activity or prior therapy.

All patients experienced relapse after autologous stem cell transplantation, and brentuximab vedotin exposure was variable. Libraries were prepared by immunoSEQ multiplex PCR; TCRdb keeps only in-frame clonotypes and omits some of them. The data hold some 100,000 clones, with 92% observed a single time. Of note for this clone: The antigen is undetermined.

Germline CDR1 SGHVS, CDR2 FQNEAQ. The CDR3 contains 15 residues. J gave up 7 bases and V 1 base, and 9 bases lay outside the gene matches. Sequenced here: peripheral blood mononuclear cells (PBMCs), sampled at baseline. The receptor comes from a human donor with classical Hodgkin lymphoma. The chain combines TRBV7-8 with TRBJ2-7, with 8 positions matching TRBD2. The CDR3 reads CASSLGLAGLGEQYF. Here the CDR3 DNA reads TGTGCCAGCAGCTTAGGTCTAGCGGGTTTGGGGGAGCAGTACTTC. Variable domain in full (rest from reference TRBV7-8 and TRBJ2-7): GAGVSQSPRYKVAKRGQDVALRCDPISGHVSLFWYQQALGQGPEFLTYFQNEAQLDKSGLPSDRFFAERPEGSVSTLKIQRTQQEDSAVYLCASSLGLAGLGEQYFGPGTRLTVT.